The subject of this entry is one T cell receptor beta chain. Its antigen is unidentified. This CDR3 has 11 amino acids. Trimming cost V 4 bases and J 7 bases, with 10 bases left between them. Germline V gene sequence: CDR1 GTSNPN, CDR2 SVGIG (reference sequence). Time point given: newly diagnosed GD, antithyroid drugs for less than 3 months. PBMC RNA served as the TCR library source. The data originate from a study of regulatory T cells in long-lasting Graves disease. Assembly of TCR beta libraries relied on iRepertoire HTBI primers together with Arm-PCR of CDR3 regions. Per the study methods: Identification across samples found more than 55 TRBV and 12 to 15 TRBJ segments. TCRdb passed the multiplex PCR reads through MiXCR, listing each CDR3 protein once. None of the V and J calls come from the authors' own analysis; TCRdb made them. The sample lists roughly 610,000 distinct CDR3 sequences; about 16% were seen once.

Study-wide findings and caveats: Among samples with persistent disease, TRBV28, TRBJ1-2 and TRBJ2-5 were favored.

The data also belong to a second study, concerning T cells in Graves' hyperthyroidism and ophthalmopathy. That work adds: Recently diagnosed hyperthyroidism of less than 2 months' duration affected patients aged 18 to 65. RT-PCR in the first round (using the HTBI primer set) targeted the TCR CDR3.

This sequence originates from a man between 18 and 35 years old with Graves disease. The chain couples TRBV30 to TRBJ1-2; TRBD1 might be the D (6 bases). This specimen consisted of peripheral blood mononuclear cells (PBMCs), obtained at new diagnosis, from a patient treated with antithyroid drugs. This CDR3 is CAWILRGGYTF. CDR3 nucleotides: TGTGCCTGGATCCTCAGGGGTGGCTACACCTTC.